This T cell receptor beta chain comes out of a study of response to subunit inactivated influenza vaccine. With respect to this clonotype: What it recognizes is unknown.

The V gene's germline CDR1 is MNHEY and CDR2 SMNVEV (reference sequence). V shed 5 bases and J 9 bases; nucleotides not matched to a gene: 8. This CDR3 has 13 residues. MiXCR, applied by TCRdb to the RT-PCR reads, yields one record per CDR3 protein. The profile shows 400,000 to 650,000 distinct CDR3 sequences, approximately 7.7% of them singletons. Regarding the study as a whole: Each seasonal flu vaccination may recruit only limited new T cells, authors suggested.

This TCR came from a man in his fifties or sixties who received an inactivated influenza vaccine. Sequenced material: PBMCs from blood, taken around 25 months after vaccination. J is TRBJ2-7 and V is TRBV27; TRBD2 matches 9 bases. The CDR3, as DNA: TGTGCCAGCAGTCCCCAGGAGCGGGGGGCGCAGTACTTC. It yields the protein CASSPQERGAQYF.